This T cell receptor beta chain was sequenced during a study of T cells in localized non-small cell lung cancer (dated by TCRdb to 2018 to 2020). Concerning the study at large: The study examined T cell repertoires in approximately 240 patients with early-stage NSCLC and compared tumors with uninvolved tumor-adjacent lungs. The cohort was made up of 200 to 250 treatment-naive NSCLC patients whose localized lung tumors had been resected. A mean age of around 69 years was recorded for the NSCLC patients, of whom 120 to 150 were male and 95 to 110 were female. Broader findings and caveats from the paper: Uninvolved tumor-adjacent lung showed the highest T cell clonality, higher than tumor, which suggests more focused antigenic responses in the uninvolved tumor-adjacent lung. Because multi-region sequencing of the tumors was not done, intratumor heterogeneity could not be ruled out. Of the top 100 tumor clones, a median of about 53 were detected in paired uninvolved adjacent lung; around 30 were also among that lung's top 100. Because the study design was exploratory, TCR variables were selected using unadjusted p-values without false-discovery rate correction. Higher blood T cell density associated with longer overall survival, while higher adjacent-lung clonality associated with shorter survival.

TCR beta CDR3 regions were sequenced from DNA using the immunoSEQ Assay. Processing in the source paper ran as follows. T cell density was computed as TCR beta template counts normalized to usable DNA estimated by amplifying housekeeping genes. Using the preseqR package, richness was estimated by extrapolating to 120,000 templates for tissue samples and 400,000 templates for PBMC samples. Clonality was defined by subtracting Pielou's evenness from one. Tissue-enriched TCRs were identified by differential abundance testing using productive amino-acid clonotypes, minimum total count 5 and alpha 0.1. The Jaccard Index and the Morisita Overlap Index were used to quantify repertoire overlap between compartments. GLIPH clustered TCR beta CDR3s with public tetramer-defined viral CDR3s; viral motifs required at least three viral sequences plus V-gene enrichment. Here the immuneACCESS table is served through TCRdb, limited to in-frame sequences with V and J called. Missing clones are a known gap in these copies; in checked studies unresolved V genes cover under half, and the rest lacks a known reason. V and J calls plus clone size are reproduced from that table; the DNA served to infer D and trimming. The sample records around 40,000 clones, roughly 86% of which are singletons. Roughly 2.6% of the sample is in the top ten clones.

Turning to this clone: The antigen it recognizes is unknown. Base qualities were left out, and no much larger clone turns up one base away.

At diagnosis, peripheral blood, uninvolved tumor-adjacent lung and tumor were collected and stored as a combination of fresh-frozen and FFPE material. For TCR repertoire profiling, blood samples were analyzed in the form of peripheral blood mononuclear cells. For CDR1 and CDR2, the germline V gene lists ENHRY and SYGVKD. The CDR3 contains 16 residues, cysteine and phenylalanine counted. The sequence is cut down to CDR3 DNA, 48 bases in frame from base 1. The germline ends are 26 bases apart after V is trimmed by 8 bases and J by 9 bases. The TCR was taken from a female donor at least 60 years old with stage I squamous cell lung carcinoma. This receptor chain uses TRBV10-3 and TRBJ2-1; TRBD1 is perhaps the D gene, given 8 matching bases. Specimen: peripheral blood, collected before any cancer treatment. The bases read TGTGCCATCCCTATACGCAACGACAGGGGAGGGGGTGAGCAGTTCTTC. This encodes CAIPIRNDRGGGEQFF.